Listed below are T cell receptor beta chains from one sample, sequenced in a study of T cells in Graves' hyperthyroidism and ophthalmopathy. TCRdb reanalysed the multiplex PCR reads using MiXCR and keeps one entry per CDR3 protein. The sample records about 700,000 distinct CDR3 sequences, about 45% being singletons. The sample taken for sequencing was peripheral blood or thyroid tissue (not recorded which). These receptors were obtained from an adult man with Graves' disease, either hyperthyroidism or ophthalmopathy (not recorded which). Each CDR3 is given with its conserved first and last residue. D genes are given only for firm matches. Only some rows state a clone size, as once, few, many or a class for expanded clones.

-,TRBD1,TRBV20-1,TRBJ1-4,TGCAGTGCTAGAGTAGGACAGGGAGGTGAAAAACTGTTTTTT,CSARVGQGGEKLFF
few,-,TRBV19,TRBJ1-2,TGTGCCAGTACCCCACAGGAAGATGTAGCTGGCTACACCTTC,CASTPQEDVAGYTF
-,TRBD2,TRBV10-3,TRBJ2-2,TGTGCCATCAGTGATCGGGAGGCCCCGAACACCGGGGAGCTGTTTTTT,CAISDREAPNTGELFF
-,-,TRBV7-2,TRBJ1-6,TGTGCCAGCAGCCAAGCGGGCAAAGATAATTCACCCCTCCACTTT,CASSQAGKDNSPLHF
once,TRBD1,TRBV20-1,TRBJ1-3,TGCAGTGCTACGGACAGGTTTCATGGAAACACCATATATTTT,CSATDRFHGNTIYF
many,-,TRBV29-1,TRBJ2-7,TGCAGCGTTGAAGATCGGGGCAGCTACGAGCAGTACTTC,CSVEDRGSYEQYF
-,-,TRBV19,TRBJ1-2,TGTGCCACCGCCCCACAGGGCTATGGTGATCGTGGCTACACCTTC,CATAPQGYGDRGYTF
many,-,TRBV19,TRBJ1-2,TGTGCCAGTAGTATGGTGCACAGTTATATTAACTATGGCTACACCTTC,CASSMVHSYINYGYTF
-,-,TRBV7-2,TRBJ2-3,TGTGCCAGCAGCTTAGTCTCCCTCACAGATACGCAGTATTTT,CASSLVSLTDTQYF
-,-,TRBV7-2,TRBJ2-7,TGTGCCAGCAGCTCGACCAGGGACGGCTACGAGCAGTACTTC,CASSSTRDGYEQYF
-,-,TRBV2,TRBJ1-1,TGTGCCAGCAGTGAAGAAGGGGGATTCCGGGGGGAAGCTTTCTTT,CASSEEGGFRGEAFF
-,TRBD2,TRBV7-2,TRBJ2-2,TGCGCCAGCAGCCGCCGGGAGGGCCCTGGGACCGGGGAGCTGTTTTTT,CASSRREGPGTGELFF
-,TRBD1,TRBV9,TRBJ1-5,TGTGCCAGCAGTCTAGGGACAGGGGGCTCTCAGCCCCAGCATTTT,CASSLGTGGSQPQHF
-,-,TRBV20-1,TRBJ1-4,TGCAGTGCTAGAATTCGGTCAACTAATGAAAAACTGTTTTTT,CSARIRSTNEKLFF
few,-,TRBV6-5,TRBJ1-2,TGTGCCAGCAGTCAAACGGTCAGAAGCTACACCTTC,CASSQTVRSYTF
few,-,TRBV19,TRBJ1-4,TGTGCCAGTACCATCCAGGGATACGCTAATGAAAAACTGTTTTTT,CASTIQGYANEKLFF
-,-,TRBV5-1,TRBJ2-5,TGCGCCAGCAGCTTTGCAGGGGGGACAAAAGAGACCCAGTACTTC,CASSFAGGTKETQYF
-,-,TRBV12-3/TRBV12-4,TRBJ1-3,TGTGCCAGCAGTCCCCCTAGCGGGCTAGGGTCTGGAAACACCATATATTTT,CASSPPSGLGSGNTIYF
few,-,TRBV25-1,TRBJ1-2,TGTGCCAGCAGCCCGGGGGGCTCTGGCTACACCTTC,CASSPGGSGYTF
many,-,TRBV12-3/TRBV12-4,TRBJ1-2,TGTGCCAGCACCACCGGTGGCTATGGCTACACCTTC,CASTTGGYGYTF
many,-,TRBV7-9,TRBJ1-2,TGTGCCAGCAGCTTAGACGGGGGGGACTATGGCTACACCTTC,CASSLDGGDYGYTF
-,-,TRBV10-3,TRBJ1-1,TGTGCCATCAGTGAGTCCAAGGGGGGGTTTGACACGCTCGAAGCTTTCTTT,CAISESKGGFDTLEAFF
few,TRBD2,TRBV7-9,TRBJ2-7,TGTGCCAGCAGTTATAGCGGGAGGGCCACCTACGAGCAGTACTTC,CASSYSGRATYEQYF
many,-,TRBV10-3,TRBJ1-4,TGTGCCATCAGCGACGACGGTGGGCCGAATGAAAAACTGTTTTTT,CAISDDGGPNEKLFF
few,-,TRBV7-2,TRBJ1-4,TGTGCCAGCAGCTTAGATTGGGGAACTAATGAAAAACTGTTTTTT,CASSLDWGTNEKLFF
-,TRBD1,TRBV5-1,TRBJ2-7,TGCGCCAGCAGCTTGGCCGTGAACAGGGGGAACGAGCAGTACTTC,CASSLAVNRGNEQYF
many,-,TRBV29-1,TRBJ1-2,TGCAGCGTTGAGCCCCCGGGGAGGGGTTACGGCTACACCTTC,CSVEPPGRGYGYTF
many,-,TRBV11-2,TRBJ1-1,TGTGCCAGCAGCGGGACGGCGGTGAACACTGAAGCTTTCTTT,CASSGTAVNTEAFF
few,-,TRBV20-1,TRBJ1-5,TGCAGTGCTAGCGGCAGGGGAGGTCAGCCCCAGCATTTT,CSASGRGGQPQHF
once,-,TRBV7-9,TRBJ2-6,TGTGCCAGCACCCTGAGGGCGGCGGGGGCCAACGTCCTGACTTTC,CASTLRAAGANVLTF
few,-,TRBV20-1,TRBJ2-7,TGCAGTGCTAGTGCCGCGGCCACCTACGAGCAGTACTTC,CSASAAATYEQYF
many,-,TRBV29-1,TRBJ1-1,TGCAGCGTGGGGGCTGGGGGGGACACTGAAGCTTTCTTT,CSVGAGGDTEAFF
-,-,TRBV11-2,TRBJ2-5,TGTGCCAGCAGCTTACATCCAGGACCGCCAACCCAGTACTTC,CASSLHPGPPTQYF
-,-,TRBV11-1,TRBJ1-2,TGTGCCAGCAGCGCCTGGACAGTGATGAACTATGGCTACACCTTC,CASSAWTVMNYGYTF
-,-,TRBV2,TRBJ1-1,TGTGCCAGCAGTGAAACGAGGCAGGGAGACGCTTTCTTT,CASSETRQGDAFF
-,-,TRBV5-1,TRBJ2-7,TGCGCCAGCAGCTTGGCGGATGGGGGCGGCCCCTACGAGCAGTACTTC,CASSLADGGGPYEQYF
-,-,TRBV6-1,TRBJ1-6,TGTGCCAGCAGTGGAGCGCAGGCCAATTCACCCCTCCACTTT,CASSGAQANSPLHF
-,TRBD1,TRBV29-1,TRBJ2-5,TGCAGCTCTCCGGGGACAGAGAATGAAAAACTGTACTTC,CSSPGTENEKLYF
-,TRBD1,TRBV20-1,TRBJ1-4,TGCAGTGCTCCGGGACAGGGAGGTGAAAAACTGTTTTTT,CSAPGQGGEKLFF
many,-,TRBV5-1,TRBJ2-6,TGCGCCAGCAGCTTGAGAGGGGCCAACGTCCTGACTTTC,CASSLRGANVLTF
-,-,TRBV5-1,TRBJ1-2,TGCGCCAGCAGCACCAGGAATAACTATGGCTACACCTTC,CASSTRNNYGYTF
-,-,TRBV7-2,TRBJ2-7,TGTGCCAGCAGCTTGGTACGGGTTGACGAGCAGTACTTC,CASSLVRVDEQYF
-,-,TRBV7-9,TRBJ1-2,TGTGCCAGCAGCTTAAAGCCGGGGGGCGAGGGTGGCTACACCTTC,CASSLKPGGEGGYTF
-,TRBD1,TRBV7-9,TRBJ1-2,TGTGCCAGCAGCTTAGCCGACAGGGGGAATGGCTACACCTTC,CASSLADRGNGYTF
-,-,TRBV24-1,TRBJ1-2,TGTGCCAGCAGCATGACTCCAGGGCACTATGGCTACACCTTC,CASSMTPGHYGYTF
few,TRBD1,TRBV6-1,TRBJ1-2,TGTGCTAGTAGGACAGGGGGCAGTAAGGACTATGGCTACACCTTC,CASRTGGSKDYGYTF
many,-,TRBV20-1,TRBJ2-5,TGCAGTGCTAGAGAGATGATCAGGGAAGAGACCCAGTACTTC,CSAREMIREETQYF
-,TRBD2,TRBV5-1,TRBJ2-5,TGCGCCAGCAGCTTGGAGCCAGCGGGGGGGCCTCAAGAGACCCAGTACTTC,CASSLEPAGGPQETQYF
-,TRBD2,TRBV5-1,TRBJ2-2,TGCGCCAGCAGCTCTTTCCCGGGACTAGCGGGAGGGCCGGACACCGGGGAGCTGTTTTTT,CASSSFPGLAGGPDTGELFF